This TCR beta chain was sequenced during a study of Ad26.COV2.S vaccination and SARS-CoV-2 variants. Sequencing used immunoSEQ multiplex PCR; TCRdb keeps in-frame clones, though not all of them. The table has approximately 500,000 clones, around 88% seen once. Regarding the study as a whole: Measurements of TCR breadth and depth may have given underestimates of the total T cell responses.

In the case of this clone: Its antigen is undetermined.

Regarding treatment: 15 to 20 received Ad26.COV2.S at low or high dose, single or two shots; 5 received placebo; per-sample allocation not given. Each sample was drawn 63 days after the first injection (of vaccine or placebo). Expressing Wuhan-strain SARS-CoV-2 spike, an Ad26 vector served as the vaccine. Between the trimmed V and J ends, which lost 3 bases and 3 bases, there was a span of 14 bases. Looked up from germline, CDR1 is GTSNPN and CDR2 is SVGIG (reference sequence). This CDR3 has 15 amino acids. This clonotype was sampled from a person between 18 and 65 years old who received the Ad26.COV2.S COVID-19 vaccine or a placebo. V and J are TRBV30 and TRBJ1-4; D is perhaps TRBD1 (6 bases). The sequencing here drew on peripheral blood, taken in a trial of Ad26.COV2.S vaccine versus placebo. The CDR3 DNA follows: TGTGCCTGGAGGGCAGACAGGCGGCCTAATGAAAAACTGTTTTTT. Translating gives CAWRADRRPNEKLFF.